This T cell receptor beta chain appears in the sequencing data of a study of T cell clonality in common variable immunodeficiency. Broader study findings: Reportedly, TCR beta sequences from common variable immunodeficiency showed fewer deletions and N-nucleotide insertions. Fewer TCRbeta clones were shared among CVID subjects than controls.

V was pared by 7 bases and J by 5 bases, with 10 bases of the junction left unmatched. The V gene's germline CDR1 is SGHAT and CDR2 FQDESV (reference sequence). This CDR3 is built from 14 residues. Each donor provided about 5 to 9 ml of heparinized whole blood. Libraries were prepared by immunoSEQ multiplex PCR; TCRdb keeps only in-frame clonotypes and omits some of them. This sample has tens of thousands of clones and no singletons, with roughly an eighth in the ten largest. This clone was counted a few times. Its antigen is currently unknown. The CDR3 end is not reached by the read, which stops 3 residues before it; the germline J gene fills it in.

This chain connects TRBV11-1 to TRBJ2-5; 7 bases fit TRBD1. This receptor was obtained from a person aged 18 to 70 in good health. Sequenced sample: peripheral blood mononuclear cells. The CDR3 DNA, read in part, is TGTGCCAGCACGATAGTGGGCAGGGGGGAGACC. This codes for CASTIVGRGET. The entire CDR3 protein reads CASTIVGRGETQYF.